Below, 32 T cell receptor beta chains from the same sample are listed, as sequenced in a study of CD8 T cells in Susac syndrome. RNA in amounts of about 0.5 to 1 ug was reverse transcribed with random hexamers. MiXCR was run by TCRdb on the immunoSEQ multiplex PCR reads, yielding one entry per CDR3 protein. This table has some 200,000 distinct CDR3 sequences, approximately 90% appearing once. The sample taken for sequencing was CD8+ T cells from PBMCs. The receptors stem from a human donor with multiple sclerosis.

The rearrangement uses TRBV3-1 and TRBJ1-5; D is unresolved. This CDR3 comprises 13 residues. The V end lost 0 bases, the J end lost 5 bases, and 5 bases lay between the germline ends. The germline gives CDR1 LGHDT, CDR2 YNNKEL (reference sequence). The CDR3 region has the DNA TGTGCCAGCAGCCAAGAACCCGATCAGCCCCAGCATTTT. The encoded protein is CASSQEPDQPQHF.

The V call is TRBV9, the J call TRBJ1-4; tentatively, D is TRBD1 (6 bases). Trimming shortened V by 2 bases and J by 0 bases, and 11 bases separated the two germline ends. Germline CDR1 is SGDLS and CDR2 is YYNGEE. This CDR3 spans 16 amino acids. The CDR3 nucleotides read TGTGCCAGCAGCGTGTCCGGACAGCCAACTAATGAAAAACTGTTTTTT. It is translated as CASSVSGQPTNEKLFF.

This clonotype was counted a single time. CDR3 amino acids: CAWSPTGAGEAFF. CDR3 sequence (DNA): TGTGCCTGGAGTCCGACAGGGGCGGGTGAAGCTTTCTTT. The chain combines TRBV30 with TRBJ1-1; 8 bases map to TRBD1. There are 13 residues in the CDR3. V lost 2 bases and J lost 7; bases outside the gene matches: 6. CDR1 is GTSNPN, CDR2 SVGIG, per germline (reference sequence).

This chain uses TRBV7-3 with TRBJ2-1, with 10 bases that match TRBD2. CDR1 is SGHTA and CDR2 is FQGTGA in the germline V gene. J lost 8 bases, V lost 5 bases, and 6 bases had no gene match. The CDR3 extends over 14 amino acids. CDR3 protein: CASSPSGSTDEQFF. As DNA, the CDR3 is TGTGCCAGCAGCCCTAGCGGGAGCACAGATGAGCAGTTCTTC.

This clonotype was counted once. This chain uses TRBV9 with TRBJ2-1; unclear D gene. CDR3 length: 13 amino acids. Germline assignment: CDR1 SGDLS and CDR2 YYNGEE. V was shortened by 2 bases and J by 6 bases, with 9 bases between the two germline ends. The CDR3 reads CASSVGTVNEQFF. The CDR3 DNA sequence: TGTGCCAGCAGCGTGGGTACGGTCAATGAGCAGTTCTTC. The whole variable domain, filled in from reference TRBV9 and TRBJ2-1, reads DSGVTQTPKHLITATGQRVTLRCSPRSGDLSVYWYQQSLDQGLQFLIQYYNGEERAKGNILERFSAQQFPDLHSELNLSSLELGDSALYFCASSVGTVNEQFFGPGTRLTVL.

V is TRBV11-1 and J is TRBJ2-7; TRBD1 aligns across 9 bases. The germline V gene encodes CDR1 SGHAT and CDR2 FQDESV (reference sequence). The CDR3 is 14 amino acids. V shed 8 bases, J shed 3 bases, and the junction held 8 bases outside the gene matches. The CDR3 nucleotides read TGTGCCAGCTCGGGCACAGGGGGCAACTACGAGCAGTACTTC. This gives the protein CASSGTGGNYEQYF. Full variable domain (rest looked up from reference TRBV11-1 and TRBJ2-7): EAEVAQSPRYKITEKSQAVAFWCDPISGHATLYWYRQILGQGPELLVQFQDESVVDDSQLPKDRFSAERLKGVDSTLKIQPAELGDSAMYLCASSGTGGNYEQYFGPGTRLTVT.

DNA for the CDR3: TGTGCCAGCAGCTCCCAGACAGGACCAACCTACGAGCAGTACTTC. Residues: CASSSQTGPTYEQYF. The rearrangement links TRBV7-9 to TRBJ2-7; D is possibly TRBD1 (6 bases). The germline V gene has CDR1 SEHNR and CDR2 FQNEAQ (reference sequence). The CDR3 sequence is 15 residues long. V dropped 4 bases and J dropped 2 bases, with 15 bases sitting between them.

The chain has TRBV27 and TRBJ2-7, with D possibly being TRBD2 (6 bases). CDR3 size: 16 residues. V lost 2 bases and J 1 base, leaving 15 bases between the germline ends. Germline lookup yields CDR1 MNHEY and CDR2 SMNVEV (reference sequence). The CDR3 DNA sequence: TGTGCCAGCAGTTTAGGGCCTCGGGGAGGTTCCTACGAGCAGTACTTC. Translating it yields CASSLGPRGGSYEQYF.

The J gene is TRBJ2-1, the V gene TRBV7-8; D is possibly TRBD2 (6 bases). Germline loops: CDR1 SGHVS, CDR2 FQNEAQ. The CDR3 extends over 17 amino acids. Trimming removed 1 base at V and 0 bases at J, with 13 bases between. The DNA of the CDR3 is TGTGCCAGCAGCTTAGGGGTAGCGGCGAGCTCCTACAATGAGCAGTTCTTC. Amino acids: CASSLGVAASSYNEQFF.

The rearrangement uses TRBV30 and TRBJ1-1, with D perhaps matching TRBD1 (5 bases). The V end lost 2 bases, the J end lost 5 bases, and 15 bases lay between the germline ends. CDR1 and CDR2 (germline): GTSNPN, SVGIG (reference sequence). This CDR3 has 14 residues. The CDR3 DNA reads TGTGCCTGGAGTTCCCGACCGAGGGGAACTGAAGCTTTCTTT. Amino acid sequence: CAWSSRPRGTEAFF.

This clonotype was seen a few times. This chain uses TRBV27 with TRBJ1-5, with unresolved D. The germline V gene has CDR1 MNHEY and CDR2 SMNVEV (reference sequence). The germline V and J ends were trimmed by 2 bases and 2 bases, with 7 bases remaining between them. The CDR3 extends over 14 amino acids. CDR3 loop: CASSLGMGNQPQHF. The CDR3 bases are TGTGCCAGCAGTTTAGGAATGGGCAATCAGCCCCAGCATTTT.

This chain uses TRBV2 with TRBJ1-4; D gene uncertain. CDR1 and CDR2 from the germline V gene are SNHLY and FYNNEI. This CDR3 spans 16 amino acids. Trimming left V 1 base short and J 3 bases short, with 12 bases between. In DNA form, the CDR3 reads TGTGCCAGCAGTGAAGACGGAACAGAGGCTAATGAAAAACTGTTTTTT. Amino acid sequence: CASSEDGTEANEKLFF. Combining the CDR3 with reference TRBV2 and TRBJ1-4 gives the whole variable domain EPEVTQTPSHQVTQMGQEVILRCVPISNHLYFYWYRQILGQKVEFLVSFYNNEISEKSEIFDDQFSVERPDGSNFTLKIRSTKLEDSAMYFCASSEDGTEANEKLFFGSGTQLSVL.

The chain uses TRBV29-1 and TRBJ1-2, with 8 bases fitting TRBD1. The CDR3 runs 17 residues. The J segment lost 0 bases and the V segment lost 0 bases, leaving 9 bases of the junction unmatched. CDR1 is SQVTM, CDR2 ANQGSEA, per germline. The CDR3 here is CSVEDFNRGSANYGYTF. CDR3 nucleotide sequence: TGCAGCGTTGAAGATTTTAACAGGGGGTCAGCTAACTATGGCTACACCTTC.

This clonotype was seen only a few times. The rearrangement links TRBV27 to TRBJ2-1; 7 nucleotides match TRBD2. The CDR3 sequence is 15 residues long. The ends lost 3 bases at V and 2 bases at J; junction bases unmatched: 4. CDR1 MNHEY and CDR2 SMNVEV come from the germline V gene (reference sequence). CDR3 bases: TGTGCCAGCAGTTTGGCGGGAGAGGCCTACAATGAGCAGTTCTTC. Translating it yields CASSLAGEAYNEQFF.

The chain is built from TRBV11-2 and TRBJ1-3; D gene uncertain. Germline assignment: CDR1 SGHAT and CDR2 FQNNGV. The CDR3 runs to 15 residues. V was trimmed by 0 bases and J by 0 bases, leaving 6 bases between them. The CDR3 spells CASSLERSSGNTIYF. As DNA, the CDR3 is TGTGCCAGCAGCTTAGAAAGGAGCTCTGGAAACACCATATATTTT.

The rearrangement uses TRBV24-1 and TRBJ2-3; 7 bases map to TRBD1. Per germline, CDR1 KGHDR and CDR2 SFDVKD. The CDR3 is 13 amino acids. V was clipped by 11 bases and J by 0 bases; unmatched bases: 4. This chain's CDR3 is CAIQGDSTDTQYF. CDR3 DNA: TGTGCCATCCAGGGGGATAGCACAGATACGCAGTATTTT.

This clonotype was observed a handful of times. V gene TRBV3-1 combines with J gene TRBJ1-5, with D tentatively TRBD1 (5 bases). This CDR3 is 13 amino acids long. Germline V gene lookup returns CDR1 LGHDT and CDR2 YNNKEL (reference sequence). The V end was cut by 3 bases, the J end by 4 bases, with 7 bases between. In nucleotides, the CDR3 is TGTGCCAGCAGCCAGGGGGGAAATCAGCCCCAGCATTTT. Protein sequence: CASSQGGNQPQHF.

The chain employs TRBV29-1 and TRBJ1-1, with D possibly TRBD1 on 5 matching bases. The CDR3 covers 14 residues. The V gene's germline CDR1 is SQVTM and CDR2 ANQGSEA. Between the trimmed V and J ends, which lost 4 bases and 2 bases, there was a span of 14 bases. CDR3 sequence (DNA): TGCAGCGTTGGGGACTACACCACAAACACTGAAGCTTTCTTT. The encoded protein is CSVGDYTTNTEAFF.

J is TRBJ2-3 and V is TRBV5-6, with 7 positions matching TRBD2. Trimming at V came to 1 base and at J to 2 bases, leaving 16 bases not matched to a gene. The germline gives CDR1 SGHDT, CDR2 YYEEEE. The CDR3 consists of 19 residues. DNA of the CDR3: TGTGCCAGCAGCTTGAGTGGGGACTACTCTTATCTTCCCACAGATACGCAGTATTTT. Its protein is CASSLSGDYSYLPTDTQYF.

The chain recombines TRBV18 with TRBJ2-5; the D gene is possibly TRBD1 (5 bases). This CDR3 spans 15 amino acids. Germline V gene sequence: CDR1 KGHSH, CDR2 LQKENI. The V and J ends lost 0 bases and 5 bases respectively, with 13 bases between them. The CDR3 DNA reads as TGTGCCAGCTCACCACCGGGGCAGGGAAGGGAGACCCAGTACTTC. Its protein is CASSPPGQGRETQYF.

The J gene is TRBJ1-5, the V gene TRBV4-2, with TRBD1 matching over 9 bases. Germline loops: CDR1 LGHNA, CDR2 YNFKEQ. This CDR3 is built from 16 residues. Trimming at V came to 0 bases and at J to 7 bases, leaving 7 bases not matched to a gene. CDR3 sequence (DNA): TGTGCCAGCAGCCAAGATCAGGGACAGGGTTGGCAGCCCCAGCATTTT. This codes for CASSQDQGQGWQPQHF.

V is TRBV5-4 and J is TRBJ2-7; TRBD1 matches at 7 bases. Looked up from germline, CDR1 is SGHNT and CDR2 is YYREEE (reference sequence). V shed 4 bases, J shed 6 bases, and the junction held 22 bases outside the gene matches. CDR3 size: 18 residues. Here the CDR3 reads CASSPVDRAHQTLSEQYF. CDR3 DNA: TGTGCCAGCAGCCCAGTCGACAGGGCCCATCAAACCCTCTCCGAGCAGTACTTC.

J is TRBJ1-5 and V is TRBV10-3, with D uncertain. Germline V gene sequence: CDR1 ENHRY, CDR2 SYGVKD. The CDR3 is 16 amino acids. Trimming cost V 2 bases and J 4 bases, with 15 bases left between them. Here the CDR3 DNA reads TGTGCCATCAGTGAGCCAAATGACGGATGGAATCAGCCCCAGCATTTT. Translated: CAISEPNDGWNQPQHF.

The chain recombines TRBV10-3 with TRBJ2-1; tentative D call: TRBD1 (6 bases). The CDR3 length is 14 residues. V was shortened by 3 bases and J by 0 bases, with 6 bases between the two germline ends. Germline assignment: CDR1 ENHRY and CDR2 SYGVKD. CDR3 in amino acids: CAISDRGSYNEQFF. CDR3 DNA: TGTGCCATCAGTGACAGGGGCTCCTACAATGAGCAGTTCTTC.

The V and J genes are TRBV7-2 and TRBJ1-2; a possible D gene is TRBD1 (5 bases). Trimming shortened V by 4 bases and J by 0 bases, and 15 bases separated the two germline ends. The CDR3 is 16 amino acids. Germline values: CDR1 SGHTA, CDR2 FQGNSA. The CDR3 reads CASSSTPAGANYGYTF. Written as DNA, the CDR3 is TGTGCCAGCAGCTCCACCCCGGCGGGGGCTAACTATGGCTACACCTTC.

The V gene is TRBV7-9, the J gene TRBJ1-3; perhaps TRBD1 as D (6 bases). The germline V gene has CDR1 SEHNR and CDR2 FQNEAQ (reference sequence). CDR3 length: 14 amino acids. Between the trimmed V and J ends, which lost 5 bases and 2 bases, there was a span of 10 bases. The CDR3 here is CASSPQGAGNTIYF. CDR3 sequence (DNA): TGTGCCAGCAGCCCACAGGGTGCTGGAAACACCATATATTTT.

The CDR3 DNA reads as TGTGCCAGTAGTATAGATCATGGGACAGGGAACAATGAGCAGTTCTTC. This sequence encodes CASSIDHGTGNNEQFF. The chain uses TRBV19 and TRBJ2-1; TRBD1 aligns across 9 bases. Looked up from germline, CDR1 is LNHDA and CDR2 is SQIVND (reference sequence). The CDR3 covers 16 residues. The V and J ends lost 0 bases and 5 bases, in that order; junction bases with no gene match: 5.

The chain links TRBV6-1 to TRBJ1-5; D is uncertain. V was shortened by 2 bases and J by 3 bases, with 5 bases between the two germline ends. The CDR3 loop spans 13 amino acids. The germline CDR1 and CDR2 sequences are MNHNS and SASEGT. CDR3 residues: CASSEWANQPQHF. CDR3 in DNA: TGTGCCAGCAGTGAATGGGCCAATCAGCCCCAGCATTTT.

This clonotype has a single count. This rearrangement joins TRBV30 to TRBJ1-2; D remains ambiguous. The germline gives CDR1 GTSNPN, CDR2 SVGIG (reference sequence). The CDR3 runs to 15 residues. The V gene lost 3 bases and the J gene lost 4 bases, with 18 bases spanning the gap. The CDR3 DNA follows: TGTGCCTGGAGCGCGAACAGCGTCGAACCCTATGGCTACACCTTC. This sequence encodes CAWSANSVEPYGYTF.

V and J are TRBV29-1 and TRBJ1-1; weak D call: TRBD1 (6 bases). The CDR3 runs 12 residues. V dropped 0 bases and J dropped 10 bases, with 12 bases sitting between them. From germline, CDR1 is SQVTM and CDR2 ANQGSEA. CDR3 sequence (DNA): TGCAGCGTTGAAGATCGGACAGCCGGAGCTTTCTTT. It yields the protein CSVEDRTAGAFF.

The rearrangement links TRBV3-1 to TRBJ2-3; 10 positions match TRBD2. The CDR3 loop spans 17 amino acids. The germline V gene encodes CDR1 LGHDT and CDR2 YNNKEL (reference sequence). V trimming: 4 bases; J trimming: 5 bases; junction bases outside the gene matches: 12. The CDR3 DNA sequence: TGTGCCAGCAGCCTCGAGGGAGCGGGGGGGTTTAAAGATACGCAGTATTTT. Translating it yields CASSLEGAGGFKDTQYF.

The chain couples TRBV18 to TRBJ2-7; D uncertain. Trimming pared 3 bases from V and 2 bases from J, leaving 17 bases between. Looked up from germline, CDR1 is KGHSH and CDR2 is LQKENI. CDR3 length: 16 amino acids. In nucleotides, the CDR3 is TGTGCCAGCTCACCTTTTTGGAGCGTGGGGACCTACGAGCAGTACTTC. This sequence encodes CASSPFWSVGTYEQYF. Based on the CDR3 plus reference TRBV18 and TRBJ2-7, the full variable domain is NAGVMQNPRHLVRRRGQEARLRCSPMKGHSHVYWYRQLPEEGLKFMVYLQKENIIDESGMPKERFSAEFPKEGPSILRIQQVVRGDSAAYFCASSPFWSVGTYEQYFGPGTRLTVT.